This TCR beta chain came from a study of control samples from healthy donors and cancer patients. Method: immunoSEQ multiplex PCR; TCRdb's copy keeps in-frame clones and lacks some. The sample has some 120,000 clones, roughly 91% seen once; the top ten hold around 9%. The sample comprised blood. The source is a man aged 35-49 years in good health.

The CDR3 loop reads CASSQDATAELTLSGAFF. In DNA, the CDR3 is TGTGCCAGCAGCCAAGATGCGACCGCTGAACTAACACTTTCCGGAGCTTTCTTT. V and J are TRBV3-1 (or the pseudogene TRBV3-2) and TRBJ1-1; D is ambiguous. The CDR3 sequence is 18 residues long. CDR1 LGHDT and CDR2 YNNKEL come from the germline V gene (reference sequence). V lost 0 bases, J lost 10 bases, and 27 bases lay in between.